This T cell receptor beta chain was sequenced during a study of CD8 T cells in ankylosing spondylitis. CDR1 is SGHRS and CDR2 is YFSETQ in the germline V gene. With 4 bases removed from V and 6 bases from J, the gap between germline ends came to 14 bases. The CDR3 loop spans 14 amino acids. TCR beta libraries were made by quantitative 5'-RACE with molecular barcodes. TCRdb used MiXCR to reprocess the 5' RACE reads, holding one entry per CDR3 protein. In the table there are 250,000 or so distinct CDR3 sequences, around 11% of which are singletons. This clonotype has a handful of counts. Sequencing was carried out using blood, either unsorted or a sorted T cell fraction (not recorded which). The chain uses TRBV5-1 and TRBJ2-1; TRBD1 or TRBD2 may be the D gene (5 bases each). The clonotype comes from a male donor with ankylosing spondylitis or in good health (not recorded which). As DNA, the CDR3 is TGCGCCAGCAGCCTGGGGACGGCACTCAATGAGCAGTTCTTC. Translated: CASSLGTALNEQFF.